These T cell receptor beta chains were read from a single sample in a study of CD8+CD57+ T cells in acquired aplastic anemia. TCRdb reprocessed the reads with MiXCR, giving one entry per CDR3 protein. The repertoire consists of about 150,000 distinct CDR3 sequences, with more than 40% occurring once and the leading ten covering under 40%. The sequenced sample was sorted CD4+, CD8+, or CD8+CD57+ T cells (not recorded which) from PBMCs. The origin of the receptors is a human donor with aplastic anemia. Both conserved end residues are part of each CDR3. The D gene is left open where the match is weak. Size is omitted from some rows. Given values are once, few, many or a class for expanded clones.

d_call,j_call,v_call,clone_size,cdr3_length,cdr3_nt,cdr3_aa
-,TRBJ2-3,TRBV2,-,15,TGTGCCAGCATGCAGGCGGGTCTGGGGGGAGATACGCAGTATTTT,CASMQAGLGGDTQYF
TRBD1,TRBJ1-5,TRBV15,-,14,TGTGCCACCAGCAGCGACAGGGGCAATCAGCCCCAGCATTTT,CATSSDRGNQPQHF
TRBD1,TRBJ1-2,TRBV29-1,many,13,TGCAGCGTGCCCGCGGGACAGGGGGGAGGCTACACCTTC,CSVPAGQGGGYTF
-,TRBJ2-2,TRBV7-8,-,12,TGTGCCAGCAGCTCTGACAGGGGGGAGCTGTTTTTT,CASSSDRGELFF
-,TRBJ2-7,TRBV27,many,15,TGTGCCAGCGCCTCCCCCACGCGCCAATCCTACGAGCAGTACTTC,CASASPTRQSYEQYF
-,TRBJ1-2,TRBV6-5,-,14,TGTGCCAGCAGTTACGGTCCCAAAAACTATGGCTACACCTTC,CASSYGPKNYGYTF
-,TRBJ1-1,TRBV5-4,many,15,TGTGCCAGCAGCTTCACGGTTGGGCTGAACACTGAAGCTTTCTTT,CASSFTVGLNTEAFF
-,TRBJ2-7,TRBV7-8,once,16,TGTGCCAGCAGCATCTCCGCCCGGCCGGGGTCCTACGAGCAGTACTTC,CASSISARPGSYEQYF
-,TRBJ1-1,TRBV2,once,13,TGTGCCAGCAGCTCGGGGGTTCACACTGAAGCTTTCTTT,CASSSGVHTEAFF
-,TRBJ1-2,TRBV7-9,few,14,TGTGCCAGCAGCTTAGCGGGGCAGTTCCATGGCTACACCTTC,CASSLAGQFHGYTF
-,TRBJ1-5,TRBV2,-,14,TGTGCCAGCAGTGGACGGATTAGCAATCAGCCCCAGCATTTT,CASSGRISNQPQHF
TRBD1,TRBJ1-6,TRBV9,-,15,TGTGCCAGCAGCGTGGGGACAGTCAAGAATTCACCCCTCCACTTT,CASSVGTVKNSPLHF
-,TRBJ2-5,TRBV5-1,-,13,TGCGCCAGCAGCTTGCCAGGGACTCAGACCCAGTACTTC,CASSLPGTQTQYF
-,TRBJ2-7,TRBV29-1,-,13,TGCAGCGTTACTGCGGCAGGGTGGGGTGAACAGTACTTC,CSVTAAGWGEQYF
-,TRBJ1-2,TRBV11-1,once,13,TGTGCCAGCAGTTCGTCGGATCAGCATGGCTACACCTTC,CASSSSDQHGYTF
-,TRBJ1-1,TRBV11-1,many,13,TGTGCCAGCAGCGCTGCAGGGCTCTCTGAAGCTTTCTTT,CASSAAGLSEAFF
-,TRBJ2-1,TRBV29-1,medium-sized,13,TGCAGCGTAGCCTCGGGCGTAAGGAGTGAGCAGTTCTTC,CSVASGVRSEQFF
-,TRBJ1-1,TRBV5-1,many,12,TGCGCCAGCAGCTCCCCCCAGGACGAAGCTTTCTTT,CASSSPQDEAFF